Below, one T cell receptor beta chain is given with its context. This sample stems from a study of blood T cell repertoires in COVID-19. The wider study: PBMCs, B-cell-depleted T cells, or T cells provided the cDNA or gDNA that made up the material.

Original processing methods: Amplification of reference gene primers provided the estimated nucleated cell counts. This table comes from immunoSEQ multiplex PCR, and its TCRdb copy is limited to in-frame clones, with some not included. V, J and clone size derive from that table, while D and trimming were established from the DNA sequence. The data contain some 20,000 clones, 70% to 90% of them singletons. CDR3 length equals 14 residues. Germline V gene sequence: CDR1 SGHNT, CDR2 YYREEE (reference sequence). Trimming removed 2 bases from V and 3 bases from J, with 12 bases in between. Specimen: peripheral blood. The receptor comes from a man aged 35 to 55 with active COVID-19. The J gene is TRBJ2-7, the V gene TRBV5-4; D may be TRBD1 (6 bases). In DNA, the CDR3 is TGTGCCAGCAGCTTTGACAGGAGCCTCTACGAGCAGTACTTC. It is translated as CASSFDRSLYEQYF.